A single sample is the source of the 18 T cell receptor beta chains below, sequenced in a study of post-analysis software for immune sequencing data. General study findings and limits: Controls showed lower frequencies than patients for 4 or 5 TRBV segments, and TRBV5-6, TRBV5-1 and TRBV20-1 were among these.

Researchers reported that TCR beta cDNA libraries carried unique molecular identifiers. TCRdb re-analysed the PCR reads in MiXCR, keeping a single row per CDR3 protein. The sample lists about 760,000 distinct CDR3 sequences; 25% to 30% were seen once. These TCRs are of unknown antigen specificity. Source material: blood. The receptors here all came from a girl aged 5-17 years with multiple sclerosis.

Note on this clonotype: At one boundary the junction diverges from the germline segment, which might be a read error. This chain links TRBV20-1 with TRBJ2-1, with TRBD1 matching over 7 bases. The length of the CDR3 is 14 residues. CDR1 and CDR2 (germline): DFQATT, SNEGSKA (reference sequence). This CDR3 is CSARGTVVRNEQFF. CDR3 DNA: TGCAGTGCCAGAGGGACAGTGGTGCGGAATGAGCAGTTCTTC.

This clonotype was counted once. The chain recombines TRBV7-3 with TRBJ2-1; TRBD1 might be the D (5 bases). The CDR3 length is 16 residues. Trimming shortened V by 4 bases and J by 0 bases, and 13 bases separated the two germline ends. Germline V gives CDR1 SGHTA, CDR2 FQGTGA. CDR3 protein: CASSYRQTSSYNEQFF. CDR3 coding DNA: TGTGCCAGCAGCTATAGACAGACGAGCTCCTACAATGAGCAGTTCTTC.

This chain joins TRBV6-5 and TRBJ2-7; D gene uncertain. Germline-derived CDR1 and CDR2 are MNHEY and SVGAGI. CDR3 length: 12 residues. The V end was cut by 6 bases, the J end by 7 bases, with 13 bases between. This chain's CDR3 is CASRGPLGEQYF. CDR3 in DNA: TGTGCCAGCAGAGGACCCCTCGGAGAGCAGTACTTC.

Only a few counts were recorded for this clonotype. The DNA for the CDR3 is TGTGCCACCAGCAGAGATCTAGGACGGACCAATCAGCCCCAGCATTTT. Amino acid sequence: CATSRDLGRTNQPQHF. The chain recombines TRBV15 with TRBJ1-5; D gene uncertain. This CDR3 is 16 amino acids long. V was cut by 0 bases and J by 3 bases, with 12 bases left in between. Germline V lookup: CDR1 LNHNV, CDR2 YYDKDF (reference sequence).

Regarding this clonotype: A single base separates this from a much larger clone, so it may be a read error. CDR3: CTSSQDTVGYGYTF. DNA of the CDR3: TGTACCAGCAGCCAAGATACAGTTGGTTATGGCTACACCTTC. The chain employs TRBV3-1 and TRBJ1-2; no firm D call. This CDR3 spans 14 amino acids. CDR1 and CDR2 (germline): LGHDT, YNNKEL (reference sequence).

This clonotype occurred a few times. One junction end does not reproduce the germline sequence, and a read error may be involved. The chain links TRBV9 to TRBJ2-7; unclear D gene. The germline V gene has CDR1 SGDLS and CDR2 YYNGEE. This CDR3 region has 14 residues. The CDR3 spells CASSPRANAYEQYF. The CDR3 bases are TGTGCCAGCAGCCCCCGGGCGAACGCCTACGAACAGTACTTC.

The chain has TRBV20-1 and TRBJ1-2, with 8 bases aligning to TRBD1. The CDR3 loop spans 12 amino acids. The ends lost 5 bases at V and 6 bases at J; junction bases unmatched: 5. Germline V gene data show CDR1 as DFQATT and CDR2 as SNEGSKA (reference sequence). The CDR3 region is CSAEDRADGYTF. The CDR3 coding sequence is TGCAGTGCTGAGGACAGGGCGGATGGCTACACCTTC.

CDR3 protein: CASTPAGRGTQETQYF. The CDR3 DNA reads as TGTGCCAGCACCCCAGCGGGGCGGGGGACCCAAGAGACCCAGTACTTC. The chain is built from TRBV7-2 and TRBJ2-5; TRBD2 matches 7 bases. Germline V CDR1 and CDR2: SGHTA, FQGNSA. The V gene end was trimmed by 7 bases and the J gene end by 1 base; junction bases not matched to a gene: 12. CDR3 length: 16 amino acids.

The chain combines TRBV20-1 with TRBJ2-7, with D possibly being TRBD1 (5 bases). V lost 3 bases to trimming and J lost 3 bases, with 15 bases between them. The CDR3 is 14 amino acids. Germline loops: CDR1 DFQATT, CDR2 SNEGSKA (reference sequence). Here the CDR3 reads CSASPAGSLYEQYF. CDR3 nucleotide sequence: TGCAGTGCTAGCCCCGCAGGGTCTCTCTACGAGCAGTACTTC.

The V call is TRBV28, the J call TRBJ2-4; weak D call: TRBD2 (6 bases). Germline V gene lookup returns CDR1 MDHEN and CDR2 SYDVKM. V lost 0 bases to trimming and J lost 0 bases, with 15 bases between them. The CDR3 extends over 18 amino acids. The DNA of the CDR3 is TGTGCCAGCAGTTTATGGGCCGGACGGGAGCTAGCCAAAAACATTCAGTACTTC. Protein product: CASSLWAGRELAKNIQYF.

This clonotype was detected only a few times. This chain's CDR3 is CSAKGGNPRDTEAFF. Here the CDR3 DNA reads TGCAGTGCCAAAGGGGGGAATCCCCGGGACACTGAAGCTTTCTTT. V usage is TRBV20-1 and J usage is TRBJ1-1; D may be TRBD1 (6 bases). There are 15 residues in the CDR3. The germline V gene has CDR1 DFQATT and CDR2 SNEGSKA (reference sequence). The V end was cut by 6 bases, the J end by 3 bases, with 20 bases between.

V usage is TRBV19 and J usage is TRBJ1-4; the D is unclear. Between the trimmed V and J ends, which lost 5 bases and 8 bases, there was a span of 21 bases. The CDR3 loop spans 16 amino acids. Germline CDR1 LNHDA, CDR2 SQIVND (reference sequence). CDR3 nucleotides: TGTGCCAGTAGTTCGCCACGCTTCCAAGGTGGAGAAAAACTGTTTTTT. Protein product: CASSSPRFQGGEKLFF.

V is TRBV28 and J is TRBJ2-7; 11 nucleotides agree with TRBD2. The CDR3 is 16 residues long. Germline CDR1 is MDHEN and CDR2 is SYDVKM. Trimming took 3 bases from V and 4 from J; bases not matched to a gene: 8. CDR3 region: CASSFLLAGGRYEQYF. The CDR3 region has the DNA TGTGCCAGCAGTTTTTTGCTAGCGGGAGGTCGTTACGAGCAGTACTTC.

V is TRBV28 and J is TRBJ1-2, with 10 bases aligning to TRBD1. Germline assignment: CDR1 MDHEN and CDR2 SYDVKM. This CDR3 has 17 residues. V gave up 7 bases and J gave up 4 bases; unmatched junction bases: 15. Written as DNA, the CDR3 is TGTGCCAGCACCTCACTCGGGACAGGGGCCTATGTCTATGGCTACACCTTC. It specifies CASTSLGTGAYVYGYTF.

In its sample, this clonotype was seen a few times. One end of the junction varies from germline; a read error may be responsible. J is TRBJ2-3 and V is TRBV15; possible D gene TRBD2, 5 bases. Germline V lookup: CDR1 LNHNV, CDR2 YYDKDF (reference sequence). The CDR3 sequence is 14 residues long. The CDR3: CATTRDRGPDTQYF. The CDR3 DNA follows: TGTGCCACCACCAGAGATCGGGGTCCCGATACGCAGTATTTT. Drawing the rest from reference TRBV15 and TRBJ2-3, the complete variable domain is DAMVIQNPRYQVTQFGKPVTLSCSQTLNHNVMYWYQQKSSQAPKLLFHYYDKDFNNEADTPDNFQSRRPNTSFCFLDIRSPGLGDTAMYLCATTRDRGPDTQYFGPGTRLTVL.

The genes are TRBV28 and TRBJ2-7; weak D call: TRBD2 (6 bases). The ends were cut back, 7 bases at V and 6 bases at J, with 10 bases in the middle. Germline lookup yields CDR1 MDHEN and CDR2 SYDVKM. This CDR3 has 11 residues. The DNA of the CDR3 is TGTGCCAGCAACGGAGGGCGCGAGCAGTACTTC. Amino acid sequence: CASNGGREQYF.

This clonotype was recorded a few times. The V call is TRBV24-1, the J call TRBJ2-7; TRBD2 might be the D (5 bases). V dropped 2 bases and J dropped 0 bases, with 7 bases sitting between them. CDR3 length: 14 residues. Germline lookup yields CDR1 KGHDR and CDR2 SFDVKD. CDR3 sequence (DNA): TGTGCCACCAGTGATTCCCGGGACTCCTACGAGCAGTACTTC. Its protein product is CATSDSRDSYEQYF.

The rearrangement links TRBV20-1 to TRBJ1-2; TRBD1 aligns across 9 bases. This CDR3 has 15 residues. From germline, CDR1 is DFQATT and CDR2 SNEGSKA (reference sequence). The junction had 13 bases not matched to a gene; V was cut back by 7 bases and J by 4 bases. The CDR3: CSVSRNRGLGYGYTF. CDR3 sequence (DNA): TGCAGTGTCAGTCGAAACAGGGGGCTGGGCTATGGCTACACCTTC.